These 24 T cell receptor beta chains were sequenced from one sample in a study of OX40 agonist ivuxolimab in advanced cancers. This table comes from immunoSEQ multiplex PCR, and its TCRdb copy is limited to in-frame clones, with some not included. The profile shows 98,000 or so clones, roughly 94% of them singletons. The sample here was CD4+ or CD8+ T cells sorted from blood, taken in a trial of the OX40 agonist ivuxolimab. Receptor source: an adult with an advanced solid tumor such as melanoma, head and neck, liver or kidney cancer.

V and J are TRBV2 and TRBJ1-2; D gene unclear. The CDR3 covers 12 residues. Germline assignment: CDR1 SNHLY and CDR2 FYNNEI. The V end was cut by 1 base, the J end by 7 bases, with 7 bases between. The CDR3 sequence: CASSEGPGGYTF. CDR3 sequence (DNA): TGTGCCAGCAGTGAAGGCCCGGGTGGCTACACCTTC. Variable domain in full (rest from reference TRBV2 and TRBJ1-2): EPEVTQTPSHQVTQMGQEVILRCVPISNHLYFYWYRQILGQKVEFLVSFYNNEISEKSEIFDDQFSVERPDGSNFTLKIRSTKLEDSAMYFCASSEGPGGYTFGSGTRLTVV.

This clone was seen a single time. The rearrangement links TRBV19 to TRBJ1-5; 11 bases line up with TRBD1. Trimming at V came to 1 base and at J to 0 bases, leaving 8 bases not matched to a gene. The CDR3 has 19 amino acids. CDR1 is LNHDA, CDR2 SQIVND, per germline (reference sequence). CDR3 coding DNA: TGTGCCAGTAGTATAGGGCGGGGGACAGGGGGATATAGCAATCAGCCCCAGCATTTT. Protein sequence: CASSIGRGTGGYSNQPQHF.

The rearrangement links TRBV28 to TRBJ1-3; the match to TRBD1 covers 9 bases. Looked up from germline, CDR1 is MDHEN and CDR2 is SYDVKM. CDR3 size: 15 residues. Unmatched junction bases numbered 6, after V lost 5 bases and J lost 4 bases. CDR3 amino acids: CASSTTGGRGNTIYF. DNA of the CDR3: TGTGCCAGCAGTACCACAGGGGGCCGCGGAAACACCATATATTTT.

The V call is TRBV18, the J call TRBJ2-1, with TRBD1 matching 10 bases. The junction had 5 bases not matched to a gene; V was cut back by 3 bases and J by 6 bases. CDR3 length: 15 amino acids. Germline CDR1 and CDR2: KGHSH and LQKENI. CDR3 bases: TGTGCCAGCTCACCCGGGGACAGGGGCGGCAATGAGCAGTTCTTC. This translates into CASSPGDRGGNEQFF.

This clone showed up just once. This chain uses TRBV28 with TRBJ1-2; maybe TRBD1 (5 bases). The V and J ends lost 4 bases and 2 bases respectively, with 11 bases between them. This CDR3 has 14 residues. Germline V gives CDR1 MDHEN, CDR2 SYDVKM. The CDR3 coding sequence is TGTGCCAGCAGTTGGGGGAGTTCAAACTATGGCTACACCTTC. This sequence encodes CASSWGSSNYGYTF.

The rearrangement links TRBV6-1 to TRBJ1-4; D unresolved. CDR3 length: 11 amino acids. V gave up 8 bases and J gave up 10 bases, with 11 bases separating them. Germline loops: CDR1 MNHNS, CDR2 SASEGT. The CDR3 nucleotides read TGTGCCAGCTCCACTTGGGGAAAACTGTTTTTT. Encoded protein: CASSTWGKLFF.

This clone was counted between two and nine times. V usage is TRBV19 and J usage is TRBJ1-5; D possibly corresponds to TRBD1 (6 bases). Germline V CDR1 and CDR2: LNHDA, SQIVND (reference sequence). The CDR3 has 13 amino acids. V lost 7 bases to trimming and J lost 4 bases, with 11 bases between them. For the CDR3, the DNA is TGTGCCAGTATAGGCGGACAGAATCAGCCCCAGCATTTT. Translation gives CASIGGQNQPQHF.

V and J are TRBV5-1 and TRBJ1-2, with D possibly being TRBD1 (6 bases). The CDR3 runs 12 residues. Germline V CDR1 and CDR2: SGHRS, YFSETQ. Trimming left V 7 bases short and J 8 bases short, with 15 bases between. The DNA of the CDR3 is TGCGCCAGCGGTCCGGGGGCGGGCGGCTACACCTTC. This gives the protein CASGPGAGGYTF.

The gene calls are TRBV10-3 and TRBJ2-1; no firm D call. The CDR3 spans 16 residues. Germline V CDR1 and CDR2: ENHRY, SYGVKD. Deletions cut 0 bases from V and 1 base from J, with 10 bases between. The CDR3 spells CAISESVWVSYNEQFF. CDR3 bases: TGTGCCATCAGTGAGTCGGTGTGGGTATCCTACAATGAGCAGTTCTTC.

This clone was seen a handful of times. The chain's CDR3 is CASSLRQGAGEKLFF. The CDR3 nucleotides read TGTGCCAGCAGCTTACGTCAGGGGGCGGGTGAAAAACTGTTTTTT. The V call is TRBV7-2, the J call TRBJ1-4; 8 bases line up with TRBD1. The germline gives CDR1 SGHTA, CDR2 FQGNSA. The CDR3 is made up of 15 amino acids. V lost 2 bases to trimming and J lost 7 bases; unmatched junction nucleotides: 6.

CDR3 DNA: TGTGCCAGCAGCTTGAGGGGCCGAGGCACTGAAGCTTTCTTT. This codes for CASSLRGRGTEAFF. The chain combines TRBV7-2 with TRBJ1-1; maybe TRBD1 (5 bases). V lost 3 bases and J 4 bases, leaving 12 bases between the germline ends. Per germline, CDR1 SGHTA and CDR2 FQGNSA. The CDR3 is 14 residues long.

This chain links TRBV28 with TRBJ2-3; TRBD2 matches at 11 bases. CDR3 size: 15 residues. With 9 bases clipped from V and 8 bases from J, the junction kept 13 bases outside the gene matches. CDR1 is MDHEN and CDR2 is SYDVKM in the germline V gene. The CDR3, as DNA: TGTGCCAGTTTAGGGGGACTAGCGGACCTCTTTACGCAGTATTTT. Amino acid sequence: CASLGGLADLFTQYF. The full variable domain, its missing parts supplied by reference TRBV28 and TRBJ2-3, is DVKVTQSSRYLVKRTGEKVFLECVQDMDHENMFWYRQDPGLGLRLIYFSYDVKMKEKGDIPEGYSVSREKKERFSLILESASTNQTSMYLCASLGGLADLFTQYFGPGTRLTVL.

The V gene is TRBV7-8, the J gene TRBJ2-7; 7 bases fit TRBD1. This CDR3 contains 15 residues. Trimming at V came to 4 bases and at J to 3 bases, leaving 9 bases not matched to a gene. The germline gives CDR1 SGHVS, CDR2 FQNEAQ. The CDR3 bases are TGTGCCAGCAGCTACCCCGGGACAGTTAACTACGAGCAGTACTTC. It yields the protein CASSYPGTVNYEQYF.

As for this clone: An end of the junction differs from the germline gene, which may be a read error. The V and J genes are TRBV28 and TRBJ2-7; 12 positions agree with TRBD2. The CDR3 is 14 amino acids. Germline V lookup: CDR1 MDHEN, CDR2 SYDVKM. The CDR3 DNA reads as TGTGCCAGCAATTCCCCTCCGCGACTAGCGGGGGACCTCTTC. As protein: CASNSPPRLAGDLF.

This sequence joins TRBV7-2 and TRBJ1-1, with 9 positions matching TRBD1. The CDR3 sequence is 14 residues long. The trim removed 3 bases at V and 11 bases at J, leaving 10 bases unmatched. CDR1 is SGHTA and CDR2 is FQGNSA in the germline V gene. This CDR3 is CASSFHRGQQEAFF. CDR3 bases: TGTGCCAGCAGCTTTCACAGGGGGCAACAGGAGGCTTTCTTT.

DNA for the CDR3: TGCGCCAGCAGCCCGGGGCAGGGGTATGAAAAACTGTTTTTT. It is translated as CASSPGQGYEKLFF. The chain links TRBV4-1 to TRBJ1-4; D possibly corresponds to TRBD1 (6 bases). The CDR3 is 14 amino acids. V shed 4 bases and J shed 6 bases, with 12 bases lying between them. The germline V gene encodes CDR1 MGHRA and CDR2 YSYEKL.

The chain uses TRBV9 and TRBJ2-2; 10 nucleotides line up with TRBD2. The CDR3 is 20 residues long. V shed 5 bases and J 0 bases; nucleotides not matched to a gene: 16. Germline CDR1 SGDLS, CDR2 YYNGEE. The chain's CDR3 is CASSGAASGSPASNTGELFF. The CDR3 region has the DNA TGTGCCAGCAGTGGGGCGGCTAGCGGGAGCCCTGCGTCGAACACCGGGGAGCTGTTTTTT.

This sequence joins TRBV4-3 and TRBJ1-1, with TRBD1 as a possible D gene (5 bases). Between the trimmed V and J ends, which lost 0 bases and 8 bases, there was a span of 16 bases. Germline values: CDR1 LGHNA, CDR2 YSLEER. The CDR3 length is 15 residues. The CDR3 DNA sequence: TGCGCCAGCAGCCAAGAAGGGGCCCCCCCTCCCGAAGCTTTCTTT. It is translated as CASSQEGAPPPEAFF.

V usage is TRBV7-9 and J usage is TRBJ2-7; weak D call: TRBD1 (5 bases). V lost 3 bases, J lost 0 bases, and 9 bases lay in between. Germline V gives CDR1 SEHNR, CDR2 FQNEAQ (reference sequence). The CDR3 consists of 14 residues. CDR3 DNA sequence: TGTGCCAGCAGCTTTCAACAGGACTCCTACGAGCAGTACTTC. It translates to CASSFQQDSYEQYF.

This chain links TRBV15 with TRBJ2-5; the match to TRBD1 covers 7 bases. This CDR3 has 16 amino acids. Germline lookup yields CDR1 LNHNV and CDR2 YYDKDF (reference sequence). J gave up 4 bases and V 2 bases, and 10 bases lay outside the gene matches. The DNA for the CDR3 is TGTGCCACCAGCAGACCCCGACAGGGACCCTCAGAGACCCAGTACTTC. Its translation is CATSRPRQGPSETQYF.

The CDR3, as DNA: TGCGCCAGCAGCTTGAATATCAGGGGACGGTCAACTAATGAAAAACTGTTTTTT. Encoded protein: CASSLNIRGRSTNEKLFF. The chain uses TRBV5-1 and TRBJ1-4, with a tentative D call TRBD1 (6 bases). CDR1 SGHRS and CDR2 YFSETQ come from the germline V gene. Trimming took 1 base from V and 0 from J, leaving 16 bases between them. CDR3 length: 18 residues.

The chain has TRBV19 and TRBJ1-2; no reliable D call. Germline V gene data show CDR1 as LNHDA and CDR2 as SQIVND (reference sequence). This CDR3 has 15 residues. The V and J ends lost 7 bases and 4 bases respectively, with 19 bases between them. CDR3 residues: CASTPPGAGRYGYTF. CDR3 DNA sequence: TGTGCCAGTACCCCCCCCGGAGCAGGACGCTATGGCTACACCTTC.

V gene TRBV28 combines with J gene TRBJ2-1; 10 bases line up with TRBD2. With 9 bases clipped from V and 3 bases from J, the junction kept 5 bases outside the gene matches. This CDR3 spans 14 amino acids. Germline lookup yields CDR1 MDHEN and CDR2 SYDVKM. In DNA, the CDR3 is TGTGCCAGTACACTAGCGGGACTCTACAATGAGCAGTTCTTC. It translates to CASTLAGLYNEQFF.

CDR3 bases: TGTGCCACCAGCAGAGTTAGGGACAGGCGCCCTGGGGCCAACGTCCTGACTTTC. As protein: CATSRVRDRRPGANVLTF. The chain carries TRBV15 and TRBJ2-6, with 8 bases identical to TRBD1. CDR1 LNHNV and CDR2 YYDKDF come from the germline V gene (reference sequence). The CDR3 has 18 amino acids. The ends lost 1 base at V and 2 bases at J; junction bases unmatched: 7. Full variable domain (rest looked up from reference TRBV15 and TRBJ2-6): DAMVIQNPRYQVTQFGKPVTLSCSQTLNHNVMYWYQQKSSQAPKLLFHYYDKDFNNEADTPDNFQSRRPNTSFCFLDIRSPGLGDTAMYLCATSRVRDRRPGANVLTFGAGSRLTVL.